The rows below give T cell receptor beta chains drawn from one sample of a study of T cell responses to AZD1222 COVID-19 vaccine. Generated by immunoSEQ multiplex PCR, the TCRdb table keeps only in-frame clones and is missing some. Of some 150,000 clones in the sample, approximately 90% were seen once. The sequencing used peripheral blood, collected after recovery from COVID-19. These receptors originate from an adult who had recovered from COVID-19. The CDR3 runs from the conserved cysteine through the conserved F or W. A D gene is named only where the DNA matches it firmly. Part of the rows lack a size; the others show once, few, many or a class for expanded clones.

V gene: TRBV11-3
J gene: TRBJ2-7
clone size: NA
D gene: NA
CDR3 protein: CASSLIWTHYEQYF
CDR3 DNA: TGTGCCAGCAGCTTAATTTGGACACACTACGAGCAGTACTTC

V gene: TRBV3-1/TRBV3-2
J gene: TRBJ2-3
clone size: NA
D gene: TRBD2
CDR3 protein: CASSHRGWLAESTDTQYF
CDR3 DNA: TGTGCCAGCAGCCATCGAGGCTGGCTAGCGGAGAGCACAGATACGCAGTATTTT

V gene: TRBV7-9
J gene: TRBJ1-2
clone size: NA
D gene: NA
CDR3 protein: CASSQGHLVYGYTF
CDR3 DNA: TGTGCCAGCAGCCAGGGGCACCTAGTTTATGGCTACACCTTC

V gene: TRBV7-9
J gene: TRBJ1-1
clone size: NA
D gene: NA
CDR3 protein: CASSVPTGNTEAFF
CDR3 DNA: TGTGCCAGCAGCGTGCCTACAGGGAACACTGAAGCTTTCTTT

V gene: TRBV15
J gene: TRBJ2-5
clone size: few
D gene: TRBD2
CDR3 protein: CATSGGGWTQETQYF
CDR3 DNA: TGTGCCACCAGCGGGGGGGGTTGGACCCAAGAGACCCAGTACTTC

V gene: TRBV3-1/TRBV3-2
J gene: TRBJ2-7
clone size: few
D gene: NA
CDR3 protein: CASSQDHYEQYF
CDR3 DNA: TGTGCCAGCAGCCAAGATCATTACGAGCAGTACTTC

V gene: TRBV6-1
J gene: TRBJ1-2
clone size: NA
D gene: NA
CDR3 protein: CASAGDNYGYTF
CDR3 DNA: TGTGCCAGCGCGGGAGATAACTATGGCTACACCTTC

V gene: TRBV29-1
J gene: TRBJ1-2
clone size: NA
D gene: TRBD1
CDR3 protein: CSVGQGADYGYTF
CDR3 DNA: TGCAGCGTCGGACAGGGGGCCGACTATGGCTACACCTTC

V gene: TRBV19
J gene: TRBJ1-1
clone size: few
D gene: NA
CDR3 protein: CASSIGRGTEAFF
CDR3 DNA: TGTGCCAGTAGTATCGGGAGAGGGACTGAAGCTTTCTTT

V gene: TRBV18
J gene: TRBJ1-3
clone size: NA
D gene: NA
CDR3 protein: CASFKEAGARNTIYF
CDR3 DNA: TGTGCCAGCTTCAAAGAGGCAGGGGCCAGAAACACCATATATTTT

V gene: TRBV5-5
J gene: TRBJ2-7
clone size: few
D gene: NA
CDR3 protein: CASSALASCEF
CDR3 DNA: TGTGCCAGCAGCGCACTAGCTAGCTGTGAATTC

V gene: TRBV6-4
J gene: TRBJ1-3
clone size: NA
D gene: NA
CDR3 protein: CASSAEPGNTIYF
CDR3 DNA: TGTGCCAGCAGTGCGGAACCCGGAAACACCATATATTTT

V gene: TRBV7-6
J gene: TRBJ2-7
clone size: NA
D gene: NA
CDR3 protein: CASSLGLGNSYEQYF
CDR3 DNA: TGTGCCAGCAGCTTAGGTCTAGGGAACTCCTACGAGCAGTACTTC

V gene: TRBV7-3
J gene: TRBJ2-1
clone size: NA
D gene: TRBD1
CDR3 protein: CASRPAGTESHNEQFF
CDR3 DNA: TGTGCCAGCAGACCCGCCGGGACAGAATCACACAATGAGCAGTTCTTC

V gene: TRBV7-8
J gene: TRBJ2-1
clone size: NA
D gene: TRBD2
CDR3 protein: CASSLGLAGGPGNEQFF
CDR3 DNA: TGTGCCAGCAGCTTAGGACTAGCGGGGGGGCCTGGCAATGAGCAGTTCTTC

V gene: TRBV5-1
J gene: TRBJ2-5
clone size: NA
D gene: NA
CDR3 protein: CASRPGWVGQETQYF
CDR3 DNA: TGCGCCAGCAGGCCTGGATGGGTCGGCCAAGAGACCCAGTACTTC

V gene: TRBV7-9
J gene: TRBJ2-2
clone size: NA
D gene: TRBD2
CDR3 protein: CASSPVGSGRGTNTGELFF
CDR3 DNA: TGTGCCAGCAGCCCGGTGGGGAGCGGGAGGGGAACGAACACCGGGGAGCTGTTTTTT

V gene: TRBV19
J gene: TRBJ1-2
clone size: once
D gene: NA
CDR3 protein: CASSSGSGGDGYTF
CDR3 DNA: TGTGCCAGTAGTAGCGGATCCGGGGGCGATGGCTACACCTTC

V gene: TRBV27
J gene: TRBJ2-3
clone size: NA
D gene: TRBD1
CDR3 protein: CASSDHRRDRGRRSDTQYF
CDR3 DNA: TGTGCCAGCAGTGACCACCGCCGGGACAGGGGGCGGAGGTCAGATACGCAGTATTTT

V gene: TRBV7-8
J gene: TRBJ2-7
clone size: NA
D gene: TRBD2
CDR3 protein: CASSSSGGSSYEQYF
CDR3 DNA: TGTGCCAGCAGCTCTAGCGGGGGGAGCTCCTACGAGCAGTACTTC

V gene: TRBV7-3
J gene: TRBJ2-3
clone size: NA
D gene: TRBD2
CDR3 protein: CASSLASGGVADTQYF
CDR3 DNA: TGTGCCAGCAGCTTAGCTAGCGGGGGGGTAGCAGATACGCAGTATTTT

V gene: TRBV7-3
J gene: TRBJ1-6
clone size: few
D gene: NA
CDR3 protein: CASSLTDNSPLHF
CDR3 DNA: TGTGCCAGCAGCCTGACAGACAATTCACCCCTCCACTTT

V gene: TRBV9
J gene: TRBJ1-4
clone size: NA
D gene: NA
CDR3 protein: CASSVRVGEKLFF
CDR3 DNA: TGTGCCAGCAGCGTTAGAGTAGGTGAAAAACTGTTTTTT

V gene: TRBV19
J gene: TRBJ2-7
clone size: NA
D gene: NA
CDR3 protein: CATLGPTYEQYF
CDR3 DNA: TGTGCCACTTTAGGGCCTACCTACGAGCAGTACTTC

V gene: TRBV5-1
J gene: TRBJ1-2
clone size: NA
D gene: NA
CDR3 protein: CASSLGRVSGENGYTF
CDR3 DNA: TGCGCCAGCAGCTTGGGCAGAGTTTCAGGGGAGAATGGCTACACCTTC